This TCR beta chain was captured by sequencing in a study of breast tumors, draining lymph nodes, adjacent tissues. Study-wide findings and caveats: Tumors had less TCR diversity than lymph nodes, more than nontumor tissue.

This clonotype has at least ten counts. What it recognizes is unknown. V was cut by 6 bases and J by 1 base, with 11 bases left in between. The germline gives CDR1 ENHRY, CDR2 SYGVKD. CDR3 length: 14 residues. The lymph nodes were axillary draining lymph nodes from breast cancer patients. In TCRdb, the multiplex PCR reads were re-called with MiXCR into one record per CDR3 protein. The data hold fewer than 250,000 distinct CDR3 sequences, with 32% observed a single time. The TCR comes from a female donor with breast cancer. Some clones in this sample may be carry-over from other donors' samples. The chain links TRBV10-3 to TRBJ2-3; D may be TRBD2 (5 bases). Sequencing used axillary lymph node tissue. The CDR3 region has the DNA TGTGCCATCAGCCCTAGCTCAGGCACAGATACGCAGTATTTT. This sequence encodes CAISPSSGTDTQYF.